This TCR beta chain was recovered during a study of T cell repertoires in cytomegalovirus infection (dated by TCRdb to between 2018 and 2020). With respect to the entire study: Alongside well-studied HLA-B-restricted epitopes, the peptide stimulations were aimed at recently identified HLA-C-restricted CMV epitopes, whose presentation resists viral immunomodulation. The HLA type of each donor mattered for the analysis, because public TCR beta signatures pointed to carriage of CMV infection along with the matching HLA type. Beyond this particular receptor, the publication reports: The ex vivo response was dominated by HLA-C-restricted CMV-specific TCR beta clonotypes, which also provided the single most frequent clonotype in two of eight donors. In both this cohort and an independent cohort of 350 to 400 donors, the cumulative frequency of public TCR beta family members distinguished carriers of CMV infection plus the relevant HLA type.

The label giving this sample's treatment or condition can be read as: in vitro stimulation with specific CMV peptide epitopes to enrich CMV-specific T cells. The CDR3 has 14 amino acids, counting the end cysteine and phenylalanine. This entry keeps only the CDR3 DNA: 42 bases, framed from base 1. The germline V and J ends show losses of 4 bases and 4 bases respectively, and no gene match explains 4 bases of the junction. This sample was sequenced with an Illumina HiSeq 1500. TCRdb applied fastp at Q25 and MiXCR to the public reads, then kept only in-frame beta chains. Each CDR3 protein appears once, grouped with its most common genes and DNA. This sample holds hundreds of thousands of distinct CDR3 sequences; about 30% were observed only once. 18% of the sample lies in the top ten. A note on this clonotype: Its antigen target is currently unknown. No base qualities exist here, and no much larger clone lies one base off it.

The V gene is TRBV12-3 or TRBV12-4 and the J gene is TRBJ2-3; TRBD2 fits 8 bases in the junction. The TCR originated in a human donor in good health (CMV status not recorded). Some clones in this sample may be carry-over from other donors' samples. The sample was cultured PBMCs, taken from culture after CMV antigen stimulation. The CDR3 reads as follows: CASSWSGGADTQYF. Here is the DNA: TGTGCCAGCAGTTGGAGCGGGGGCGCAGATACGCAGTATTTT.